Presented here are 9 T cell receptor beta chains from one specimen sequenced in a study of identifying expanded T cells in peripheral blood. Sequenced by immunoSEQ multiplex PCR; TCRdb stores in-frame clones only, minus some. The sample shows 85,000 to 95,000 clones, about 90% of them seen only once. Sequencing was carried out using blood. The receptors stem from a person aged 18-70 years in good health.

The table lists this clone with a count of one. V usage is TRBV6-4 and J usage is TRBJ2-5, with 8 bases aligning to TRBD2. V lost 9 bases to trimming and J lost 2 bases; unmatched junction nucleotides: 11. Germline V gene lookup returns CDR1 MRHNA and CDR2 SNTAGT. The CDR3 runs 15 residues. CDR3: CASSPQAGEQETQYF. CDR3 bases: TGTGCCAGTTCCCCCCAAGCGGGGGAACAAGAGACCCAGTACTTC.

There are a few counts of this clone. The V and J genes are TRBV6-6 and TRBJ1-5; no clear D gene. Germline V gene sequence: CDR1 MNHNY, CDR2 SVGAGI (reference sequence). With 6 bases removed from V and 3 bases from J, the gap between germline ends came to 6 bases. The CDR3 length is 12 residues. The CDR3 nucleotides read TGTGCCAGCAGGGGTACCAATCAGCCCCAGCATTTT. Translating it yields CASRGTNQPQHF.

The chain combines TRBV7-9 with TRBJ2-4, with a weak D call TRBD2 (6 bases). Per the germline V gene, CDR1 is SEHNR and CDR2 is FQNEAQ (reference sequence). With 8 bases removed from V and 5 bases from J, the gap between germline ends came to 19 bases. The CDR3 runs to 15 residues. CDR3 in amino acids: CASSRGTLGENIQYF. In DNA, the CDR3 is TGTGCCAGCTCTCGGGGGACCCTGGGGGAAAACATTCAGTACTTC.

This clone was observed at least ten times. This chain links TRBV2 with TRBJ2-1; either TRBD1 or TRBD2 may fit D (5 bases each). This CDR3 is built from 14 residues. The germline V gene encodes CDR1 SNHLY and CDR2 FYNNEI. V lost 10 bases to trimming and J lost 5 bases, with 18 bases between them. CDR3 coding DNA: TGTGCCACTCCGAGGGCCAGGGAAGACAATGAGCAGTTCTTC. It translates to CATPRAREDNEQFF.

The chain couples TRBV5-6 to TRBJ1-3; no definite D call. Deletions cut 0 bases from V and 1 base from J, with 8 bases between. CDR1 is SGHDT and CDR2 is YYEEEE in the germline V gene. The CDR3 loop spans 15 amino acids. Here the CDR3 reads CASSLVRQSGNTIYF. DNA for the CDR3: TGTGCCAGCAGCTTGGTGCGGCAGTCTGGAAACACCATATATTTT.

The chain recombines TRBV6-6 with TRBJ1-3; D not certain. Germline CDR1 reads MNHNY; CDR2 reads SVGAGI (reference sequence). V shed 2 bases and J shed 0 bases, with 11 bases lying between them. This CDR3 has 16 amino acids. The CDR3 DNA reads TGTGCCAGCAGTTACGGTGGGCAAGCCTCTGGAAACACCATATATTTT. Its protein is CASSYGGQASGNTIYF.

The V gene is TRBV7-7, the J gene TRBJ2-3, with 12 positions matching TRBD2. J lost 4 bases, V lost 3 bases, and 2 bases had no gene match. The CDR3 covers 15 residues. In germline, CDR1 is SSHAT, CDR2 FNYEAQ (reference sequence). This CDR3 is CASSFSSGRADTQYF. The CDR3 DNA reads as TGTGCCAGCAGCTTCTCTAGCGGGAGGGCAGATACGCAGTATTTT.

This chain joins TRBV7-6 and TRBJ2-1, with TRBD2 matching 8 bases. Germline trimming cut 3 bases from V and 8 bases from J; bases unmatched to any gene: 12. The germline V gene has CDR1 SGHVS and CDR2 FNYEAQ. The CDR3 has 16 amino acids. In nucleotides, the CDR3 is TGTGCCAGCAGCTTCGAGCGTAGCGGGAACTCCCATGAGCAGTTCTTC. Translation: CASSFERSGNSHEQFF.

This clone was seen once. This chain joins TRBV9 and TRBJ2-1, with D unclear. The CDR3 consists of 16 residues. The V gene's germline CDR1 is SGDLS and CDR2 YYNGEE. The V and J ends lost 0 bases and 4 bases respectively, with 14 bases between them. The CDR3 here is CASSVAGVKEYNEQFF. The CDR3 DNA sequence: TGTGCCAGCAGCGTAGCTGGGGTCAAGGAGTACAATGAGCAGTTCTTC.